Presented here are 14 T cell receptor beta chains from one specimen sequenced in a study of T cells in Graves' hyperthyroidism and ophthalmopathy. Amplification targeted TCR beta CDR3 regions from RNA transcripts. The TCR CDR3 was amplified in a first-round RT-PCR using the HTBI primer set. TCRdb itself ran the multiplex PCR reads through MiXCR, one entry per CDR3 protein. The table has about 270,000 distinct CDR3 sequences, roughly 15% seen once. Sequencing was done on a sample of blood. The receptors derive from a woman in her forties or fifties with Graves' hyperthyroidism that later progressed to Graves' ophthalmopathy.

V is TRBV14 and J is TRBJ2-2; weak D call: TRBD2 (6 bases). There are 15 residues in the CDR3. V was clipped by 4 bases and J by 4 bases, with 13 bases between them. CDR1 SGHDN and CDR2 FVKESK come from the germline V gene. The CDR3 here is CASSPRDWVTGELFF. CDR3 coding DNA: TGTGCCAGCAGCCCGAGGGACTGGGTCACCGGGGAGCTGTTTTTT.

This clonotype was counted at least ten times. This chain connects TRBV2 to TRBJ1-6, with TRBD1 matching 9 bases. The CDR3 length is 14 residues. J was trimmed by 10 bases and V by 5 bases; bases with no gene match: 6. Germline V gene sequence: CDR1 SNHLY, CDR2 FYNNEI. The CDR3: CASSWTGAESPLHF. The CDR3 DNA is TGTGCCAGCAGTTGGACAGGGGCGGAATCACCCCTCCACTTT.

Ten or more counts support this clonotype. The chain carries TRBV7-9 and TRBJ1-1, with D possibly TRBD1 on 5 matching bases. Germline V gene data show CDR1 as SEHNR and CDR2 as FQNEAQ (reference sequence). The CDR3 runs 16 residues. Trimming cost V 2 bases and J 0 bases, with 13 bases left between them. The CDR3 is CASSLSRGIMNTEAFF. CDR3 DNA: TGTGCCAGCAGCTTAAGTAGGGGCATCATGAACACTGAAGCTTTCTTT.

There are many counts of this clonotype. CDR3 amino acids: CSARDLAKNIQYF. CDR3 nucleotide sequence: TGCAGTGCTAGGGACCTAGCCAAAAACATTCAGTACTTC. The V and J genes are TRBV20-1 and TRBJ2-4; no clear D gene. The CDR3 extends over 13 amino acids. Trimming shortened V by 3 bases and J by 0 bases, and 6 bases separated the two germline ends. Germline V gene data show CDR1 as DFQATT and CDR2 as SNEGSKA (reference sequence).

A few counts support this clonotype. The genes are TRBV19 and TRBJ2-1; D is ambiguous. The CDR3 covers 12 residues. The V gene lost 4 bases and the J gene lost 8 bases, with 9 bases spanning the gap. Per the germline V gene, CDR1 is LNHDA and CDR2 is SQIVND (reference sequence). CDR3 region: CASSTRWYEQFF. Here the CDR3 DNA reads TGTGCCAGTAGTACCCGGTGGTATGAGCAGTTCTTC.

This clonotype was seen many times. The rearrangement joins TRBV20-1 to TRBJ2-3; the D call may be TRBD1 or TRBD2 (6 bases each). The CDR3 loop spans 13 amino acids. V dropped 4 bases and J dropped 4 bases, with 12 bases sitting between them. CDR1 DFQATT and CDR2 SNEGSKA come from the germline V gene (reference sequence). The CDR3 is CSAIYGGPDTQYF. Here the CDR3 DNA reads TGCAGTGCTATATATGGGGGGCCAGATACGCAGTATTTT.

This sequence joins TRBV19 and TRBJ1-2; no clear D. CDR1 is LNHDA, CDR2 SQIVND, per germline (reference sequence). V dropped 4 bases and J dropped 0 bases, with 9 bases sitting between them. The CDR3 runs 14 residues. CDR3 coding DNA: TGTGCCAGTAGTACAGCCCCACCTAACTATGGCTACACCTTC. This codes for CASSTAPPNYGYTF. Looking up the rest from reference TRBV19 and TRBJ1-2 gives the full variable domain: DGGITQSPKYLFRKEGQNVTLSCEQNLNHDAMYWYRQDPGQGLRLIYYSQIVNDFQKGDIAEGYSVSREKKESFPLTVTSAQKNPTAFYLCASSTAPPNYGYTFGSGTRLTVV.

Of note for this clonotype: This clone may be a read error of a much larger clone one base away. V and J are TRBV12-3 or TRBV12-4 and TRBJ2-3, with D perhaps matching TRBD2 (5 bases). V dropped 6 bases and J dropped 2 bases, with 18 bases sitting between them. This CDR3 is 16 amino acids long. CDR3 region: CASRPLEEANTDTQYF. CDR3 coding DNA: TGTGCCAGCAGGCCCCTGGAGGAGGCAAACACAGATACGCAGTATTTT.

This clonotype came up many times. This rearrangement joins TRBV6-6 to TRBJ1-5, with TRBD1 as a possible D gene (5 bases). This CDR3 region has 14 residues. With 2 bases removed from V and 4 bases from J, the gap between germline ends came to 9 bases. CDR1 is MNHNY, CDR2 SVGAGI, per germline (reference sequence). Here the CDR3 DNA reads TGTGCCAGCAGTTACCGCAGGGATAATCAGCCCCAGCATTTT. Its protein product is CASSYRRDNQPQHF.

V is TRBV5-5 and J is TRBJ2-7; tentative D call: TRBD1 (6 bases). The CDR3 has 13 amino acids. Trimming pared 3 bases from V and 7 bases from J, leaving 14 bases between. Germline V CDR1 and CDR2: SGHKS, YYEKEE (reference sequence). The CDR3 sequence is CASSSRTVQEQYF. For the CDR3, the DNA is TGTGCCAGCAGCTCCCGGACAGTGCAAGAGCAGTACTTC.

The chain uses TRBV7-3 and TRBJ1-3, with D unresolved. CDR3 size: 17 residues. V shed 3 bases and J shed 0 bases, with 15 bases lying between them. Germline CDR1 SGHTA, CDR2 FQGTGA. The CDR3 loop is CASSLLSTAASGNTIYF. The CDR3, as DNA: TGTGCCAGCAGCTTGCTTTCGACGGCCGCCTCTGGAAACACCATATATTTT.

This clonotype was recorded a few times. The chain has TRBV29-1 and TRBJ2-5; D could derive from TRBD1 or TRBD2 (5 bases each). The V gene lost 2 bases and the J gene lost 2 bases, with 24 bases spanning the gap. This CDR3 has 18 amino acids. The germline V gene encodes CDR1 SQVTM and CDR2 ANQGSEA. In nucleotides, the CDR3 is TGCAGCGTTGAAAGCCCCGACGGGGCGGGCTTGCCTCAAGAGACCCAGTACTTC. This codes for CSVESPDGAGLPQETQYF.

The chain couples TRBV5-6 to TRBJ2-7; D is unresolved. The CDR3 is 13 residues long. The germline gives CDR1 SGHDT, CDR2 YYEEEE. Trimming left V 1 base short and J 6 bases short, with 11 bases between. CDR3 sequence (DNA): TGTGCCAGCAGCTTGTATGATGGGGTCGAGCAGTACTTC. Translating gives CASSLYDGVEQYF.

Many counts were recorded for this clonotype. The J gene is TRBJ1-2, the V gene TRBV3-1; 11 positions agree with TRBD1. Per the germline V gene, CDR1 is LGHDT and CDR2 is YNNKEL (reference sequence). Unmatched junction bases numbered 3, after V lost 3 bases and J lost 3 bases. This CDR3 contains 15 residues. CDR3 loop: CASSHRDRGDYGYTF. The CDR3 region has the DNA TGTGCCAGCAGCCACCGGGACAGGGGGGACTATGGCTACACCTTC.